A single T cell receptor beta chain is shown here with its context. Its antigen is unidentified. The read halts 3 residues ahead of the CDR3 end, with the missing end drawn from the germline J gene. Germline loops: CDR1 SEHNR, CDR2 FQNEAQ (reference sequence). This CDR3 is 13 amino acids long. The sample belongs to a study of T cells in women clearing cervical HPV infection. On the study more broadly: Control women cleared a single incident HPV16 infection within 12 months.

The repertoire was sequenced with immunoSEQ multiplex PCR; TCRdb's copy has only in-frame clones and lacks some. The listing records more than 20,000 clones. Notes on the study in general: Controls had more TRBV6-7 (0.16%) than cases (0.11%). Associations may precede or follow infection; HPV-specific or memory T cells were not isolated. A classifier using richness and V gene abundances reached an AUC of around 0.78.

Sequencing used blood buffy coat. V gene TRBV7-9 combines with J gene TRBJ1-2; a possible D gene is TRBD1 (5 bases). The sequence came from a woman aged 18-69 years with a cervical HPV16 infection that either progressed to CIN3+ or cleared (not recorded which). The sequenced part of the CDR3 DNA is TGTGCCAGCATACCGGTAGGGGCCTACGAC. It encodes CASIPVGAYD. The entire CDR3 is CASIPVGAYDYTF.